Presented here are 22 T cell receptor beta chains from one specimen sequenced in a study of T cell responses to AZD1222 COVID-19 vaccine. TCRdb's table, derived via immunoSEQ multiplex PCR, lists solely in-frame clones and lacks some. Of approximately 80,000 clones listed, approximately 85% are singletons. Sequencing was performed on peripheral blood, taken on day 0 of MenACWY control vaccination. Every receptor here comes from an adult in good health.

In its sample, this clone was seen a few times. The DNA of the CDR3 is TGTGCCAGCAGCTGGGGTGGGGATAGGGCTGAAGCTTTCTTT. This encodes CASSWGGDRAEAFF. The rearrangement links TRBV5-5 to TRBJ1-1; D unresolved. Between the trimmed V and J ends, which lost 3 bases and 6 bases, there was a span of 15 bases. The germline V gene encodes CDR1 SGHKS and CDR2 YYEKEE (reference sequence). The CDR3 spans 14 residues.

This rearrangement joins TRBV7-9 to TRBJ2-3; 11 bases are shared with TRBD2. Germline V gene lookup returns CDR1 SEHNR and CDR2 FQNEAQ (reference sequence). The V gene end was trimmed by 2 bases and the J gene end by 4 bases; junction bases not matched to a gene: 5. The CDR3 runs 16 residues. The CDR3 reads CASSLRVSGGADTQYF. CDR3 bases: TGTGCCAGCAGCTTAAGGGTTAGCGGGGGGGCAGATACGCAGTATTTT. The variable domain in full, with the rest retrieved from reference TRBV7-9 and TRBJ2-3, is DTGVSQNPRHKITKRGQNVTFRCDPISEHNRLYWYRQTLGQGPEFLTYFQNEAQLEKSRLLSDRFSAERPKGSFSTLEIQRTEQGDSAMYLCASSLRVSGGADTQYFGPGTRLTVL.

This rearrangement joins TRBV5-5 to TRBJ2-5; possibly TRBD2 for D (6 bases). Trimming removed 2 bases from V and 1 base from J, with 15 bases in between. The CDR3 loop spans 16 amino acids. CDR1 and CDR2 from the germline V gene are SGHKS and YYEKEE (reference sequence). The CDR3 protein is CASSFGGSGSQETQYF. CDR3 sequence (DNA): TGTGCCAGCAGCTTCGGGGGAAGTGGGTCCCAAGAGACCCAGTACTTC.

The gene calls are TRBV7-3 and TRBJ1-5; 10 bases match TRBD1. Germline V gene lookup returns CDR1 SGHTA and CDR2 FQGTGA. The J segment lost 10 bases and the V segment lost 5 bases, leaving 5 bases of the junction unmatched. The CDR3 loop spans 13 amino acids. CDR3 nucleotides: TGTGCCAGCAGCCGGGACAGGGGTCAACCCCAGCATTTT. Translated, it gives CASSRDRGQPQHF.

To note about this clone: Other DNA sequences in this sample translate to the same CDR3. The chain has TRBV20-1 and TRBJ1-4, with D uncertain. The CDR3 consists of 14 residues. Germline V lookup: CDR1 DFQATT, CDR2 SNEGSKA (reference sequence). Trimming removed 3 bases from V and 0 bases from J, with 8 bases in between. The CDR3 bases are TGCAGTGCTAGTTGGGGTGCAACTAATGAAAAACTGTTTTTT. Its protein is CSASWGATNEKLFF.

The rearrangement links TRBV10-2 to TRBJ1-2; 8 bases line up with TRBD1. With V trimmed by 4 bases and J by 9 bases, 10 bases remained unmatched. The CDR3 loop spans 14 amino acids. The germline gives CDR1 WSHSY, CDR2 SAAADI. The CDR3 protein is CASSGGQGTTRYTF. The CDR3, as DNA: TGCGCCAGCAGTGGTGGACAGGGAACGACGCGCTACACCTTC.

The chain combines TRBV14 with TRBJ1-6, with TRBD1 as a possible D gene (6 bases). Trimming cost V 0 bases and J 13 bases, with 13 bases left between them. CDR1 and CDR2 from the germline V gene are SGHDN and FVKESK. CDR3 length equals 14 residues. CDR3 DNA: TGTGCCAGCAGCCAAGATCGGGGGCGTGTTCCCCTCCACTTT. The encoded protein is CASSQDRGRVPLHF.

The chain couples TRBV5-1 to TRBJ1-6; tentatively, D is TRBD1 (5 bases). V lost 4 bases and J lost 1, with 12 bases in between. Looked up from germline, CDR1 is SGHRS and CDR2 is YFSETQ. This CDR3 comprises 16 residues. The CDR3 sequence: CASSADQGSYNSPLHF. Written as DNA, the CDR3 is TGCGCCAGCAGCGCCGATCAGGGATCCTATAATTCACCCCTCCACTTT.

The V gene is TRBV6-9, the J gene TRBJ2-5; no clear D. Germline V gene lookup returns CDR1 MNHGY and CDR2 SVAAGI. Trimming stripped 2 bases from V and 5 bases from J, with 12 bases between. The CDR3 has 14 amino acids. CDR3 DNA sequence: TGTGCCAGCAGTTATGGAGTCCGGGCGGAGACCCAGTACTTC. This sequence encodes CASSYGVRAETQYF.

The chain recombines TRBV9 with TRBJ2-1; 7 bases are a match to TRBD1. CDR3 length: 14 amino acids. Germline-derived CDR1 and CDR2 are SGDLS and YYNGEE. Trimming removed 0 bases from V and 9 bases from J; junction bases left unmatched: 6. The CDR3 sequence: CASSVVQGGAEQFF. The CDR3 DNA reads as TGTGCCAGCAGCGTAGTCCAAGGGGGCGCTGAGCAGTTCTTC.

This clone was counted between two and nine times. This rearrangement joins TRBV4-3 to TRBJ2-1; the match to TRBD2 covers 12 bases. After removal of 3 bases from V and 6 bases from J, the junction contained 6 bases not matched to a gene. Germline V gives CDR1 LGHNA, CDR2 YSLEER. The CDR3 has 16 residues. CDR3 DNA sequence: TGCGCCAGCAGCCATGCCCTGGGACTAGCGGGCAATGAGCAGTTCTTC. This gives the protein CASSHALGLAGNEQFF.

The chain links TRBV11-3 to TRBJ2-1, with 11 nucleotides matching TRBD1. Trimming cost V 5 bases and J 5 bases; bases outside gene matches: 8. CDR1 and CDR2 (germline): SGHNT, YENEEA. CDR3 length: 16 residues. The CDR3 bases are TGTGCCAGCAGCCTTGGACAGGGGGCAATCAACAATGAGCAGTTCTTC. Encoded protein: CASSLGQGAINNEQFF. Filled out from reference TRBV11-3 and TRBJ2-1, the complete variable domain reads EAGVVQSPRYKIIEKKQPVAFWCNPISGHNTLYWYLQNLGQGPELLIRYENEEAVDDSQLPKDRFSAERLKGVDSTLKIQPAELGDSAVYLCASSLGQGAINNEQFFGPGTRLTVL.

J is TRBJ2-2 and V is TRBV11-3; a weak D match, TRBD2 (6 bases). The CDR3 loop spans 13 amino acids. V lost 1 base to trimming and J lost 7 bases, with 7 bases between them. Germline lookup yields CDR1 SGHNT and CDR2 YENEEA. CDR3 sequence: CASSLVGGGELFF. The CDR3 DNA follows: TGTGCCAGCAGCTTAGTGGGGGGCGGGGAGCTGTTTTTT.

In this sample, this clone turned up once. The rearrangement uses TRBV29-1 and TRBJ1-1; 9 bases map to TRBD1. Trimming at V came to 7 bases and at J to 1 base, leaving 4 bases not matched to a gene. Per the germline V gene, CDR1 is SQVTM and CDR2 is ANQGSEA. The CDR3 loop spans 13 amino acids. CDR3: CSARTGENTEAFF. CDR3 coding DNA: TGCAGCGCTAGGACAGGGGAGAACACTGAAGCTTTCTTT.

This chain connects TRBV29-1 to TRBJ2-1, with 8 bases aligning to TRBD1. V lost 4 bases and J lost 9; bases outside the gene matches: 5. The CDR3 extends over 12 amino acids. Germline V gives CDR1 SQVTM, CDR2 ANQGSEA. CDR3 sequence reads: CSVGGQGSEQFF. CDR3 coding DNA: TGCAGCGTTGGAGGACAGGGTTCTGAGCAGTTCTTC.

This sequence joins TRBV13 and TRBJ2-7; D tentatively fits TRBD1 or TRBD2 (5 bases each). In germline, CDR1 is PRHDT, CDR2 FYEKMQ (reference sequence). The ends were cut back, 5 bases at V and 6 bases at J, with 11 bases in the middle. This CDR3 region has 12 residues. The CDR3: CASSPPGREQYF. Written as DNA, the CDR3 is TGTGCCAGCAGCCCCCCGGGGCGCGAGCAGTACTTC.

The CDR3 nucleotides are TGTGCCAGCAGCCCGGGGCTTACTGAAGCTTTCTTT. Translating gives CASSPGLTEAFF. V is TRBV11-2 and J is TRBJ1-1; TRBD1 is a possible D gene (5 bases). The germline V gene has CDR1 SGHAT and CDR2 FQNNGV. V was trimmed by 5 bases and J by 5 bases, leaving 9 bases between them. There are 12 residues in the CDR3.

The chain recombines TRBV2 with TRBJ1-2; D is unresolved. The V gene lost 4 bases and the J gene lost 4 bases, with 4 bases spanning the gap. The CDR3 contains 11 residues. Germline-derived CDR1 and CDR2 are SNHLY and FYNNEI. The CDR3 sequence: CASSATYGYTF. The CDR3 nucleotides read TGTGCCAGCAGTGCTACCTATGGCTACACCTTC.

The chain links TRBV10-3 to TRBJ2-6; D unclear. Trimming pared 3 bases from V and 4 bases from J, leaving 10 bases between. Germline V gene lookup returns CDR1 ENHRY and CDR2 SYGVKD. The CDR3 is 15 residues long. The CDR3 reads CAISDRSRGANVLTF. In DNA, the CDR3 is TGTGCCATCAGTGACCGGTCTCGGGGGGCCAACGTCCTGACTTTC.

This sequence joins TRBV9 and TRBJ2-5; D is possibly TRBD1 (6 bases). Germline loops: CDR1 SGDLS, CDR2 YYNGEE. V lost 3 bases, J lost 5 bases, and 14 bases lay in between. The CDR3 consists of 14 residues. CDR3 nucleotide sequence: TGTGCCAGCAGCGGAGGGCAGGGGATGGAGACCCAGTACTTC. This gives the protein CASSGGQGMETQYF.

The sample holds a few counts of this clone. Here the CDR3 reads CASSLTGTGNTIYF. The CDR3 coding sequence is TGTGCCAGCAGCTTGACAGGGACTGGAAACACCATATATTTT. The rearrangement links TRBV3-1 (or the pseudogene TRBV3-2) to TRBJ1-3; TRBD1 aligns across 7 bases. The J segment lost 2 bases and the V segment lost 5 bases, leaving 3 bases of the junction unmatched. This CDR3 is 14 amino acids long. Germline CDR1 is LGHDT and CDR2 is YNNKEL (reference sequence).

This rearrangement joins TRBV6-6 to TRBJ1-5, with D possibly matching TRBD1 (6 bases). CDR1 is MNHNY, CDR2 SVGAGI, per germline (reference sequence). The CDR3 loop spans 14 amino acids. V was pared by 2 bases and J by 5 bases, with 10 bases between. CDR3 bases: TGTGCCAGCAGTTACAGAGGGGGAGATCAGCCCCAGCATTTT. This sequence encodes CASSYRGGDQPQHF.